This TCR beta chain emerged from a study of cytomegalovirus exposure and HLA in healthy donors. Study conclusions and caveats: TCR sequences were mostly rare, though some public TCRs occurred in many donors. High sensitivity and specificity were reportedly achieved when the classifier diagnosed cytomegalovirus status.

TCRdb's table, derived via immunoSEQ multiplex PCR, lists solely in-frame clones and lacks some. The table includes under 200,000 clones, approximately 80% detected once. Unmatched junction bases numbered 9, after V lost 4 bases and J lost 7 bases. The germline CDR1 and CDR2 sequences are SGDLS and YYNGEE. This CDR3 has 15 residues. This clone has only one observation. Its antigen is as yet unknown. The rearrangement links TRBV9 to TRBJ2-1; TRBD2 matches at 9 bases. This TCR was sampled from a man aged 18 to 30 in good health and CMV-seropositive. Input material: PBMCs. The CDR3 sequence: CASSPGRREGNEQFF. Here the CDR3 DNA reads TGTGCCAGCAGCCCGGGGAGGCGGGAGGGGAATGAGCAGTTCTTC. The entire variable domain, with the rest obtained from reference TRBV9 and TRBJ2-1, is as follows: DSGVTQTPKHLITATGQRVTLRCSPRSGDLSVYWYQQSLDQGLQFLIQYYNGEERAKGNILERFSAQQFPDLHSELNLSSLELGDSALYFCASSPGRREGNEQFFGPGTRLTVL.